A single sample gave rise to the 32 T cell receptor beta chains below, sequenced in a study of Siglec-9 on CD8 T cells in melanoma. Profiling relied on immunoSEQ multiplex PCR, and the TCRdb table lists in-frame clones only, not all of them. There are almost 30,000 clones in the sample; 75% to 90% occur only once, and approximately 6% lies in the top ten. The specimen was Siglec-9- CD8+ T cells sorted from blood. The origin of the receptors is a human donor in good health.

This clone was found a few times. The rearrangement links TRBV11-2 to TRBJ2-7; 8 nucleotides line up with TRBD1. This CDR3 region has 14 residues. The germline gives CDR1 SGHAT, CDR2 FQNNGV. Trimming took 8 bases from V and 0 from J; bases not matched to a gene: 6. The CDR3 DNA is TGTGCCAGCTCGTTAACAGGGGGCTCCTACGAGCAGTACTTC. Protein product: CASSLTGGSYEQYF.

This chain connects TRBV5-1 to TRBJ2-5, with D unresolved. Germline loops: CDR1 SGHRS, CDR2 YFSETQ. Trimming pared 0 bases from V and 2 bases from J, leaving 11 bases between. The CDR3 is made up of 15 amino acids. The CDR3 loop is CASSLGARSQETQYF. The CDR3 bases are TGCGCCAGCAGCTTGGGTGCCAGGAGTCAAGAGACCCAGTACTTC.

This chain links TRBV5-1 with TRBJ2-7; D is ambiguous. Germline V gene data show CDR1 as SGHRS and CDR2 as YFSETQ. The CDR3 length is 15 residues. V dropped 0 bases and J dropped 2 bases, with 12 bases sitting between them. The CDR3 is CASSLGGSPTYEQYF. CDR3 DNA: TGCGCCAGCAGCTTGGGCGGCAGCCCGACCTACGAGCAGTACTTC.

The sample holds a few counts of this clone. The rearrangement links TRBV4-1 to TRBJ1-1, with D possibly TRBD1 on 6 matching bases. There are 14 residues in the CDR3. CDR1 is MGHRA and CDR2 is YSYEKL in the germline V gene. Deletions cut 3 bases from V and 4 bases from J, with 12 bases between. The CDR3: CASSQGAGSTEAFF. The CDR3 DNA is TGCGCCAGCAGCCAGGGGGCTGGTAGCACTGAAGCTTTCTTT.

On this clone itself: The junction and the germline gene differ at one end; a read error may be behind it. The V and J genes are TRBV5-4 and TRBJ2-4; D could derive from TRBD1 or TRBD2 (6 bases each). This CDR3 spans 13 amino acids. Per germline, CDR1 SGHNT and CDR2 YYREEE (reference sequence). As DNA, the CDR3 is TGTGCCAGCAGCTTGGGGGCAGGGGAGGCCCCCCGCTTC. This translates into CASSLGAGEAPRF.

The chain is built from TRBV5-1 and TRBJ1-1; D unclear. V gave up 7 bases and J gave up 5 bases, with 18 bases separating them. Germline lookup yields CDR1 SGHRS and CDR2 YFSETQ. This CDR3 spans 14 amino acids. The chain's CDR3 is CASSREAWETEAFF. The DNA of the CDR3 is TGCGCCAGCTCACGCGAAGCCTGGGAAACTGAAGCTTTCTTT.

The chain links TRBV19 to TRBJ1-5, with D unresolved. This CDR3 comprises 16 residues. CDR1 is LNHDA, CDR2 SQIVND, per germline (reference sequence). V dropped 3 bases and J dropped 0 bases, with 12 bases sitting between them. The CDR3 reads CASSIWKDYSNQPQHF. The CDR3 DNA reads as TGTGCCAGTAGTATCTGGAAGGATTATAGCAATCAGCCCCAGCATTTT.

This chain connects TRBV2 to TRBJ2-7; D remains ambiguous. Germline-derived CDR1 and CDR2 are SNHLY and FYNNEI. V lost 3 bases and J 4 bases, leaving 10 bases between the germline ends. The CDR3 consists of 13 residues. The CDR3 nucleotides are TGTGCCAGCAGTGAGGGGAAGGCATACGAGCAGTACGTC. The encoded protein is CASSEGKAYEQYV.

The V call is TRBV14, the J call TRBJ2-5; 7 bases align to TRBD2. The CDR3 sequence is 18 residues long. J was trimmed by 2 bases and V by 3 bases; bases with no gene match: 15. Germline assignment: CDR1 SGHDN and CDR2 FVKESK. CDR3 bases: TGTGCCAGCAGCCATCGGACACGGAATCTAGCGGCACAAGAGACCCAGTACTTC. Translated, it gives CASSHRTRNLAAQETQYF. The whole variable domain, remainder taken from reference TRBV14 and TRBJ2-5, is EAGVTQFPSHSVIEKGQTVTLRCDPISGHDNLYWYRRVMGKEIKFLLHFVKESKQDESGMPNNRFLAERTGGTYSTLKVQPAELEDSGVYFCASSHRTRNLAAQETQYFGPGTRLLVL.

In its sample, this clone was seen a few times. The chain uses TRBV7-9 and TRBJ1-2, with D perhaps TRBD1 (5 bases). Trimming pared 3 bases from V and 4 bases from J, leaving 18 bases between. Looked up from germline, CDR1 is SEHNR and CDR2 is FQNEAQ (reference sequence). The CDR3 is made up of 16 amino acids. This CDR3 is CASSFGALPEPYGYTF. The CDR3 bases are TGTGCCAGCAGCTTCGGGGCACTTCCGGAGCCCTATGGCTACACCTTC.

The chain links TRBV29-1 to TRBJ2-4; D gene unclear. Germline CDR1 and CDR2: SQVTM and ANQGSEA. Trimming pared 3 bases from V and 0 bases from J, leaving 6 bases between. This CDR3 is built from 13 residues. The CDR3 here is CSVEELAKNIQYF. The CDR3 DNA reads TGCAGCGTTGAGGAGTTAGCCAAAAACATTCAGTACTTC.

This sequence joins TRBV4-1 and TRBJ2-5; D perhaps matches TRBD1 (5 bases). CDR3 length equals 15 residues. Trimming took off 0 bases at V and 2 bases at J, with 10 bases between the two ends. The germline CDR1 and CDR2 sequences are MGHRA and YSYEKL. CDR3 nucleotides: TGCGCCAGCAGCCAAGACAGGGCGATGCAAGAGACCCAGTACTTC. Residues: CASSQDRAMQETQYF.

Details on this clone: This specimen includes other DNA sequences encoding the same CDR3. The gene calls are TRBV9 and TRBJ1-1; D may be TRBD1 (5 bases). CDR1 is SGDLS, CDR2 YYNGEE, per germline. This CDR3 region has 13 residues. V gave up 2 bases and J gave up 5 bases, with 10 bases separating them. The CDR3: CASSVGGRTEAFF. The CDR3, as DNA: TGTGCCAGCAGCGTCGGGGGGAGGACTGAAGCTTTCTTT.

The chain employs TRBV28 and TRBJ2-5; TRBD1 aligns across 8 bases. The V and J ends lost 5 bases and 4 bases, in that order; junction bases with no gene match: 9. From germline, CDR1 is MDHEN and CDR2 SYDVKM. This CDR3 comprises 15 residues. CDR3 nucleotide sequence: TGTGCCAGCAGTGGGCGAGGACAGGGAGTAGAGACCCAGTACTTC. Translation gives CASSGRGQGVETQYF. Combining the CDR3 with reference TRBV28 and TRBJ2-5 gives the whole variable domain DVKVTQSSRYLVKRTGEKVFLECVQDMDHENMFWYRQDPGLGLRLIYFSYDVKMKEKGDIPEGYSVSREKKERFSLILESASTNQTSMYLCASSGRGQGVETQYFGPGTRLLVL.

The rearrangement joins TRBV6-6 to TRBJ2-7, with D tentatively TRBD2 (6 bases). The germline gives CDR1 MNHNY, CDR2 SVGAGI (reference sequence). The length of the CDR3 is 15 residues. V gave up 3 bases and J gave up 5 bases, with 17 bases separating them. This chain's CDR3 is CASSYPSGGRDEQYF. The CDR3 DNA reads TGTGCCAGCAGTTATCCCTCCGGGGGAAGGGACGAGCAGTACTTC.

With regard to this clone: At one of its ends the junction is not consistent with the germline gene, which may arise from a read error. J is TRBJ2-5 and V is TRBV7-7; no firm D call. The CDR3 spans 14 residues. Looked up from germline, CDR1 is SSHAT and CDR2 is FNYEAQ (reference sequence). CDR3 sequence reads: CASSLVGNQETQYF. The CDR3 nucleotides are TGTGCTAGCAGCTTAGTTGGCAACCAAGAGACCCAGTACTTC.

The V call is TRBV27, the J call TRBJ2-1; TRBD2 agrees at 7 bases. The CDR3 loop spans 16 amino acids. The V gene end was trimmed by 9 bases and the J gene end by 7 bases; junction bases not matched to a gene: 18. Germline assignment: CDR1 MNHEY and CDR2 SMNVEV (reference sequence). CDR3 DNA: TGTGCCAGTAAAGTTTTTACTGGCGGGAGTTTGAATGAGCAGTTCTTC. Residues: CASKVFTGGSLNEQFF.

This clone was recorded once. V is TRBV11-2 and J is TRBJ2-1; D not resolved. Per germline, CDR1 SGHAT and CDR2 FQNNGV. Trimming shortened V by 0 bases and J by 4 bases, and 16 bases separated the two germline ends. CDR3 size: 17 residues. The CDR3 protein is CASSLEGGLRMYNEQFF. The CDR3 DNA is TGTGCCAGCAGCTTAGAAGGTGGCCTACGAATGTACAATGAGCAGTTCTTC.

The chain recombines TRBV27 with TRBJ1-6, with D possibly being TRBD1 (6 bases). The CDR3 is 14 amino acids. The V end lost 3 bases, the J end lost 8 bases, and 11 bases lay between the germline ends. The germline gives CDR1 MNHEY, CDR2 SMNVEV (reference sequence). DNA for the CDR3: TGTGCCAGCAGTTTGCAGGGGAGTCATTCACCCCTCCACTTT. The encoded protein is CASSLQGSHSPLHF.

This clone was observed once. The chain couples TRBV7-2 to TRBJ2-1; D possibly corresponds to TRBD1 (6 bases). The CDR3 spans 18 residues. Germline assignment: CDR1 SGHTA and CDR2 FQGNSA. Trimming left V 5 bases short and J 0 bases short, with 20 bases between. The CDR3 loop reads CASSRDKVLSSSYNEQFF. DNA of the CDR3: TGTGCCAGCAGCCGGGACAAGGTCCTCTCGAGCTCCTACAATGAGCAGTTCTTC.

This chain links TRBV19 with TRBJ2-1, with D uncertain. V lost 7 bases to trimming and J lost 7 bases, with 20 bases between them. Germline lookup yields CDR1 LNHDA and CDR2 SQIVND (reference sequence). The CDR3 spans 15 residues. CDR3 loop: CASTSVASGYNEQFF. CDR3 DNA sequence: TGTGCCAGTACCTCAGTAGCCTCTGGCTATAATGAGCAGTTCTTC.

The chain has TRBV27 and TRBJ2-7; 10 nucleotides agree with TRBD2. The V and J ends lost 6 bases and 2 bases, in that order; junction bases with no gene match: 10. CDR3 size: 16 residues. CDR1 MNHEY and CDR2 SMNVEV come from the germline V gene (reference sequence). This chain's CDR3 is CASRIRHSGGTYEQYF. The CDR3 DNA is TGTGCCAGCAGAATCCGACATAGCGGGGGGACCTACGAGCAGTACTTC.

The chain is built from TRBV6-5 and TRBJ1-2; 7 bases are a match to TRBD1. CDR3 size: 16 residues. Germline-derived CDR1 and CDR2 are MNHEY and SVGAGI. V trimming: 4 bases; J trimming: 2 bases; junction bases outside the gene matches: 10. The CDR3 nucleotides are TGTGCCAGCAGTTCCCGTTTTGGACAGGAGAACTATGGCTACACCTTC. Encoded protein: CASSSRFGQENYGYTF.

The chain combines TRBV7-6 with TRBJ2-7; D not resolved. V was cut by 6 bases and J by 2 bases, with 17 bases left in between. Germline V gene lookup returns CDR1 SGHVS and CDR2 FNYEAQ. This CDR3 has 15 residues. CDR3 nucleotides: TGTGCCAGCAGTCCATCTTTGGGTCCGGCCTACGAGCAGTACGTC. It encodes CASSPSLGPAYEQYV.

Comment on this clone: The junction does not match germline at one end; this may be a read error. The rearrangement joins TRBV7-2 to TRBJ2-3, with 12 bases aligning to TRBD2. CDR1 and CDR2 (germline): SGHTA, FQGNSA. CDR3 length equals 15 residues. The CDR3 DNA is TGTGCCAGCAGCCTAGCGGGAGGGAGGGGAGATACGCAGTATTTT. It is translated as CASSLAGGRGDTQYF. Together with reference TRBV7-2 and TRBJ2-3, the CDR3 gives the full variable domain: GAGVSQSPSNKVTEKGKDVELRCDPISGHTALYWYRQSLGQGLEFLIYFQGNSAPDKSGLPSDRFSAERTGGSVSTLTIQRTQQEDSAVYLCASSLAGGRGDTQYFGPGTRLTVL.

This clone was recorded a few times. The V call is TRBV14, the J call TRBJ1-5; TRBD1 matches at 8 bases. The trim removed 4 bases at V and 9 bases at J, leaving 5 bases unmatched. The germline V gene has CDR1 SGHDN and CDR2 FVKESK. This CDR3 has 13 amino acids. CDR3 DNA: TGTGCCAGCAGCCCCCAGGGGGCTGGGCCCCAGCATTTT. It is translated as CASSPQGAGPQHF.

A single count supports this clone. The V and J genes are TRBV27 and TRBJ1-1, with a tentative D call TRBD1 (6 bases). The germline V gene encodes CDR1 MNHEY and CDR2 SMNVEV (reference sequence). V was trimmed by 2 bases and J by 6 bases, leaving 10 bases between them. The CDR3 loop spans 13 amino acids. CDR3 residues: CASSLGGGPEAFF. CDR3 bases: TGTGCCAGCAGTTTAGGGGGGGGCCCTGAAGCTTTCTTT.

A single count supports this clone. V gene TRBV2 combines with J gene TRBJ1-1, with unresolved D. The CDR3 spans 11 residues. The V gene's germline CDR1 is SNHLY and CDR2 FYNNEI. V lost 10 bases and J lost 2, with 8 bases in between. The CDR3 DNA reads as TGTGCCACGCTGGGTAACACTGAAGCTTTCTTT. Amino acid sequence: CATLGNTEAFF.

The V and J genes are TRBV28 and TRBJ1-5; tentatively, D is TRBD1 (5 bases). Germline CDR1 and CDR2: MDHEN and SYDVKM. CDR3 size: 15 residues. The germline V and J ends were trimmed by 3 bases and 2 bases, with 11 bases remaining between them. The CDR3 sequence is CASSLRVGRNQPQHF. CDR3 DNA sequence: TGTGCCAGCAGTTTGAGAGTGGGGCGCAATCAGCCCCAGCATTTT.

There are a few counts of this clone. The chain uses TRBV27 and TRBJ1-5, with a weak D call TRBD1 (6 bases). V lost 6 bases and J lost 1, with 10 bases in between. Germline assignment: CDR1 MNHEY and CDR2 SMNVEV (reference sequence). The CDR3 covers 14 residues. The CDR3 DNA sequence: TGTGCCAGCAGCCGAGGACAGAGCAATCAGCCCCAGCATTTT. Translated: CASSRGQSNQPQHF.

The gene calls are TRBV27 and TRBJ2-1; 9 positions match TRBD1. V shed 6 bases and J 5 bases; nucleotides not matched to a gene: 11. CDR3 length: 16 amino acids. Looked up from germline, CDR1 is MNHEY and CDR2 is SMNVEV (reference sequence). In DNA, the CDR3 is TGTGCCAGCAGCCCCGTGACAGGGGGAATCCACAATGAGCAGTTCTTC. It is translated as CASSPVTGGIHNEQFF.

This clone was detected once. The rearrangement uses TRBV5-6 and TRBJ2-1, with no clear D. CDR3 size: 11 residues. The ends were cut back, 1 base at V and 9 bases at J, with 5 bases in the middle. Germline V gene lookup returns CDR1 SGHDT and CDR2 YYEEEE. The CDR3 sequence: CASSLLSEQFF. The CDR3 bases are TGTGCCAGCAGCTTGTTGAGTGAGCAGTTCTTC. Together with reference TRBV5-6 and TRBJ2-1, the CDR3 gives the full variable domain: DAGVTQSPTHLIKTRGQQVTLRCSPKSGHDTVSWYQQALGQGPQFIFQYYEEEERQRGNFPDRFSGHQFPNYSSELNVNALLLGDSALYLCASSLLSEQFFGPGTRLTVL.